Listed here are 25 T cell receptor beta chains from one sample, sequenced in a study of blood T cell repertoires in COVID-19. Some clones are missing from TCRdb's copy, which holds only in-frame ones; the method was immunoSEQ multiplex PCR. The sample has about 170,000 clones; 65% to 85% are singletons. The specimen was peripheral blood. The origin of the receptors is a human donor with acute or convalescent COVID-19. The donor label of this sample is uncertain.

The chain combines TRBV30 with TRBJ2-7, with TRBD1 matching 10 bases. V was pared by 5 bases and J by 9 bases, with 13 bases of the junction left unmatched. The germline CDR1 and CDR2 sequences are GTSNPN and SVGIG (reference sequence). This CDR3 comprises 14 residues. This chain's CDR3 is CAWSPDRGFMAQYF. CDR3 nucleotide sequence: TGTGCCTGGTCTCCGGACAGGGGGTTCATGGCGCAGTACTTC.

The chain couples TRBV9 to TRBJ2-2; 11 bases agree with TRBD2. This CDR3 has 17 residues. J gave up 5 bases and V 4 bases, and 10 bases lay outside the gene matches. Looked up from germline, CDR1 is SGDLS and CDR2 is YYNGEE. CDR3 sequence: CASSYSGGALVTGELFF. CDR3 nucleotides: TGTGCCAGCAGCTATAGCGGGGGGGCCCTCGTAACCGGGGAGCTGTTTTTT.

This chain links TRBV9 with TRBJ2-1; 8 bases line up with TRBD2. Germline CDR1 is SGDLS and CDR2 is YYNGEE. This CDR3 region has 16 residues. V lost 4 bases to trimming and J lost 6 bases; unmatched junction nucleotides: 12. The CDR3 sequence is CASSPSTSGPCNEQFF. DNA for the CDR3: TGTGCCAGCAGCCCCTCAACTAGCGGACCGTGCAATGAGCAGTTCTTC.

Here the CDR3 DNA reads TGTGCCTGGAGTCTGGCAGGGAGGACTGAAGCTTTCTTT. As protein: CAWSLAGRTEAFF. The chain links TRBV30 to TRBJ1-1; weak D call: TRBD1 (5 bases). Germline values: CDR1 GTSNPN, CDR2 SVGIG (reference sequence). This CDR3 is built from 13 residues. Trimming took off 2 bases at V and 5 bases at J, with 12 bases between the two ends. Combining the CDR3 with reference TRBV30 and TRBJ1-1 gives the whole variable domain SQTIHQWPATLVQPVGSPLSLECTVEGTSNPNLYWYRQAAGRGLQLLFYSVGIGQISSEVPQNLSASRPQDRQFILSSKKLLLSDSGFYLCAWSLAGRTEAFFGQGTRLTVV.

The genes are TRBV30 and TRBJ1-1, with 10 bases identical to TRBD1. With 8 bases clipped from V and 5 bases from J, the junction kept 11 bases outside the gene matches. The germline V gene has CDR1 GTSNPN and CDR2 SVGIG (reference sequence). The CDR3 runs to 14 residues. CDR3 sequence (DNA): TGTGCCCGAAAAACCGGGACAGGGGTTACTGAAGCTTTCTTT. This encodes CARKTGTGVTEAFF.

The chain employs TRBV19 and TRBJ1-6; perhaps TRBD1 as D (5 bases). Germline V lookup: CDR1 LNHDA, CDR2 SQIVND (reference sequence). This CDR3 region has 12 residues. Trimming took off 9 bases at V and 7 bases at J, with 10 bases between the two ends. This CDR3 is CASQGGNSPLHF. Written as DNA, the CDR3 is TGTGCCAGCCAGGGAGGGAATTCACCCCTCCACTTT.

This clone was counted only a few times. The chain combines TRBV2 with TRBJ1-5; D gene ambiguous. Germline lookup yields CDR1 SNHLY and CDR2 FYNNEI. Between the trimmed V and J ends, which lost 11 bases and 5 bases, there was a span of 16 bases. This CDR3 spans 13 amino acids. CDR3 coding DNA: TGTGCCTCCTGCGGAGGACCGTATCAGCCCCAGCATTTT. It specifies CASCGGPYQPQHF.

The chain links TRBV6-5 to TRBJ1-1; D possibly corresponds to TRBD1 (6 bases). The V end lost 2 bases, the J end lost 7 bases, and 11 bases lay between the germline ends. The germline CDR1 and CDR2 sequences are MNHEY and SVGAGI. The CDR3 has 13 residues. Written as DNA, the CDR3 is TGTGCCAGCAGTTACCTGGACAGAATTGAAGCTTTCTTT. Translating it yields CASSYLDRIEAFF.

The CDR3 loop is CASSSLAGGGDTQYF. The CDR3 coding sequence is TGTGCCAGCAGTTCACTAGCGGGAGGGGGAGATACGCAGTATTTT. This chain links TRBV2 with TRBJ2-3, with 13 bases matching TRBD2. CDR1 and CDR2 from the germline V gene are SNHLY and FYNNEI. The CDR3 loop spans 15 amino acids. The junction had 4 bases not matched to a gene; V was cut back by 5 bases and J by 5 bases.

This clone has only one observation. The chain has TRBV18 and TRBJ1-4; D remains ambiguous. Germline-derived CDR1 and CDR2 are KGHSH and LQKENI. CDR3 length equals 13 residues. V lost 6 bases and J lost 0, with 5 bases in between. For the CDR3, the DNA is TGTGCCAGCTCCTCCGCAACTAATGAAAAACTGTTTTTT. Encoded protein: CASSSATNEKLFF.

The rearrangement joins TRBV7-6 to TRBJ1-4; no clear D gene. The germline V gene encodes CDR1 SGHVS and CDR2 FNYEAQ. This CDR3 spans 14 amino acids. Trimming cost V 3 bases and J 0 bases, with 5 bases left between them. The CDR3 sequence: CASSLSTTNEKLFF. CDR3 nucleotides: TGTGCCAGCAGCTTGAGTACAACTAATGAAAAACTGTTTTTT.

The CDR3 region has the DNA TGTGCCAGCAGCCCCCAACCGACAGGGACCGGGCTACTTTATGGCTACACCTTC. This codes for CASSPQPTGTGLLYGYTF. The V call is TRBV5-4, the J call TRBJ1-2, with TRBD1 identical over 7 bases. CDR1 and CDR2 (germline): SGHNT, YYREEE (reference sequence). V dropped 4 bases and J dropped 5; count of bases not matched to a gene: 20. The CDR3 covers 18 residues.

V is TRBV10-1 and J is TRBJ1-1, with 7 bases fitting TRBD1. The CDR3 is 14 residues long. V lost 4 bases to trimming and J lost 6 bases; unmatched junction nucleotides: 8. Germline-derived CDR1 and CDR2 are WNHNN and SYGVQD (reference sequence). DNA of the CDR3: TGCGCCAGCAGTGTGGACAGGATGAGCGCTGAAGCTTTCTTT. It codes for CASSVDRMSAEAFF.

The chain uses TRBV5-1 and TRBJ2-5; D is ambiguous. This CDR3 has 14 residues. Per the germline V gene, CDR1 is SGHRS and CDR2 is YFSETQ. Trimming took off 0 bases at V and 5 bases at J, with 11 bases between the two ends. The CDR3 spells CASSLESGEETQYF. In DNA form, the CDR3 reads TGCGCCAGCAGCTTGGAATCTGGAGAGGAGACCCAGTACTTC.

This chain connects TRBV2 to TRBJ2-7; maybe TRBD2 (6 bases). The V end was cut by 9 bases, the J end by 3 bases, with 12 bases between. The length of the CDR3 is 12 residues. Germline values: CDR1 SNHLY, CDR2 FYNNEI. The CDR3 region is CAREGQGYEQYF. The CDR3 DNA sequence: TGTGCCAGGGAGGGGCAGGGCTACGAGCAGTACTTC.

V usage is TRBV6-6 and J usage is TRBJ2-7; the D gene is possibly TRBD1 (5 bases). The V gene's germline CDR1 is MNHNY and CDR2 SVGAGI (reference sequence). The CDR3 totals 13 residues. Trimming pared 8 bases from V and 3 bases from J, leaving 14 bases between. The CDR3 nucleotides read TGTGCCAGCGGGGCAGGTTTAAGCTACGAGCAGTACTTC. Its protein product is CASGAGLSYEQYF.

The chain uses TRBV7-3 and TRBJ2-3; 10 nucleotides match TRBD2. This CDR3 region has 19 residues. Germline values: CDR1 SGHTA, CDR2 FQGTGA. V gave up 0 bases and J gave up 0 bases; unmatched junction bases: 9. CDR3 region: CASSLTALAGVGSTDTQYF. CDR3 sequence (DNA): TGTGCCAGCAGCTTAACGGCCCTAGCGGGAGTGGGTAGCACAGATACGCAGTATTTT. The full variable domain, rest sourced from reference TRBV7-3 and TRBJ2-3, is GAGVSQTPSNKVTEKGKYVELRCDPISGHTALYWYRQSLGQGPEFLIYFQGTGAADDSGLPNDRFFAVRPEGSVSTLKIQRTERGDSAVYLCASSLTALAGVGSTDTQYFGPGTRLTVL.

This clone was observed once. The V call is TRBV19, the J call TRBJ2-1; 7 bases align to TRBD2. J was trimmed by 15 bases and V by 7 bases; bases with no gene match: 12. In germline, CDR1 is LNHDA, CDR2 SQIVND (reference sequence). The CDR3 length is 12 residues. CDR3 bases: TGTGCCAGTACCCTCCCTGCGGGAGTAGTGTTCTTC. Protein sequence: CASTLPAGVVFF.

This chain joins TRBV5-1 and TRBJ2-7; 8 bases align to TRBD1. Germline values: CDR1 SGHRS, CDR2 YFSETQ. This CDR3 spans 14 amino acids. The trim removed 4 bases at V and 6 bases at J, leaving 9 bases unmatched. The CDR3 spells CASSPGTGKSEQYF. CDR3 sequence (DNA): TGCGCCAGCAGCCCAGGGACAGGTAAAAGCGAGCAGTACTTC.

This chain uses TRBV6-2 or TRBV6-3 with TRBJ1-5; possible D gene TRBD1, 6 bases. The CDR3 runs 15 residues. CDR1 is MNHEY, CDR2 SVGEGT, per germline. V lost 2 bases and J lost 2, with 10 bases in between. CDR3 DNA sequence: TGTGCCAGCAGTTACGGGGGGGCCGGCAATCAGCCCCAGCATTTT. Its translation is CASSYGGAGNQPQHF.

The rearrangement uses TRBV30 and TRBJ1-3, with a possible D match to TRBD1 (5 bases). The CDR3 is 16 residues long. Trimming removed 3 bases at V and 0 bases at J, with 15 bases between. Germline CDR1 and CDR2: GTSNPN and SVGIG (reference sequence). The CDR3 sequence is CAWRGGGALSGNTIYF. The CDR3 DNA follows: TGTGCCTGGAGGGGCGGAGGGGCCCTCTCTGGAAACACCATATATTTT.

The chain employs TRBV7-9 and TRBJ1-4; the match to TRBD1 covers 7 bases. From germline, CDR1 is SEHNR and CDR2 FQNEAQ (reference sequence). J lost 5 bases, V lost 5 bases, and 5 bases had no gene match. CDR3 length: 14 residues. In nucleotides, the CDR3 is TGTGCCAGCAGCCCGACAGGGATGAATGAAAAACTGTTTTTT. Protein sequence: CASSPTGMNEKLFF.

This sequence joins TRBV28 and TRBJ2-7; 10 bases are a match to TRBD2. Germline-derived CDR1 and CDR2 are MDHEN and SYDVKM. The CDR3 is made up of 15 amino acids. V trimming: 4 bases; J trimming: 6 bases; junction bases outside the gene matches: 9. As DNA, the CDR3 is TGTGCCAGCAGTTCCCAAGCGGGAGGGCCCGTCGAGCAGTACTTC. Amino acids: CASSSQAGGPVEQYF.

The V gene is TRBV28, the J gene TRBJ1-2; no clear D gene. The CDR3 totals 13 residues. The V and J ends lost 3 bases and 1 base respectively, with 6 bases between them. In germline, CDR1 is MDHEN, CDR2 SYDVKM. Here the CDR3 DNA reads TGTGCCAGCAGTTTTCAATTTAACTATGGCTACACCTTC. This translates into CASSFQFNYGYTF.

The chain uses TRBV7-2 and TRBJ2-1; D uncertain. CDR1 and CDR2 (germline): SGHTA, FQGNSA. Trimming stripped 1 base from V and 3 bases from J, with 10 bases between. The CDR3 is made up of 15 amino acids. CDR3 in DNA: TGTGCCAGCAGCTTAGATGGGCTCGTCTACAATGAGCAGTTCTTC. Translation gives CASSLDGLVYNEQFF.